The 11 T cell receptor beta chains below were found in one sample sequenced in a study of cytomegalovirus exposure and HLA in healthy donors. This PCR relied on a set of 60 Vbeta primers and 13 Jbeta primers. Measured with immunoSEQ multiplex PCR; TCRdb has only the in-frame clones, and not every one. This sample has 200,000 to 250,000 clones; around four fifths occur once, and the top ten carry roughly 2.6%. The sequenced material came from PBMCs. The source is a woman aged 55-69 years in good health and CMV-seropositive.

This chain links TRBV6-6 with TRBJ1-2; no firm D call. Trimming took 0 bases from V and 4 from J, leaving 9 bases between them. Germline CDR1 and CDR2: MNHNY and SVGAGI (reference sequence). CDR3 length: 14 residues. The CDR3 reads CASSYSIGLYGYTF. The CDR3 DNA reads TGTGCCAGCAGTTACTCGATTGGGCTCTATGGCTACACCTTC.

The rearrangement links TRBV2 to TRBJ1-6; 7 bases agree with TRBD1. Trimming cost V 8 bases and J 11 bases; bases outside gene matches: 15. Germline V gene data show CDR1 as SNHLY and CDR2 as FYNNEI. CDR3 length equals 15 residues. CDR3: CASDGTAGRRAPLHF. DNA for the CDR3: TGTGCCAGCGACGGGACAGCCGGTCGTAGGGCACCCCTCCACTTT.

This chain connects TRBV19 to TRBJ1-1; TRBD1 aligns across 7 bases. The CDR3 contains 15 residues. Per germline, CDR1 LNHDA and CDR2 SQIVND (reference sequence). Unmatched junction bases numbered 15, after V lost 6 bases and J lost 8 bases. The CDR3 sequence is CASSDPGQRTKEAFF. The CDR3 nucleotides are TGTGCCAGTAGCGACCCGGGACAGCGGACTAAGGAAGCTTTCTTT.

V is TRBV7-3 and J is TRBJ2-5, with a weak D call TRBD2 (5 bases). V lost 5 bases and J 1 base, leaving 11 bases between the germline ends. Germline values: CDR1 SGHTA, CDR2 FQGTGA. CDR3 length equals 14 residues. CDR3 DNA sequence: TGTGCCAGCAGCCTCCCCGGGATCCAAGAGACCCAGTACTTC. Translating it yields CASSLPGIQETQYF.

CDR3 in DNA: TGCGCCAGCAGCGCACGACTAGTCCCCGGGGAGCTGTTTTTT. It is translated as CASSARLVPGELFF. The chain employs TRBV5-1 and TRBJ2-2, with D possibly TRBD2 on 6 matching bases. The CDR3 covers 14 residues. Between the trimmed V and J ends, which lost 4 bases and 6 bases, there was a span of 13 bases. Germline V CDR1 and CDR2: SGHRS, YFSETQ.

The gene calls are TRBV7-9 and TRBJ2-1, with TRBD2 matching 8 bases. The CDR3 runs 15 residues. CDR1 is SEHNR, CDR2 FQNEAQ, per germline (reference sequence). The ends lost 5 bases at V and 0 bases at J; junction bases unmatched: 3. CDR3 sequence reads: CASSPGGASYNEQFF. CDR3 in DNA: TGTGCCAGCAGCCCCGGGGGGGCCTCCTACAATGAGCAGTTCTTC.

The chain is built from TRBV12-5 and TRBJ2-7, with 9 bases identical to TRBD2. V dropped 6 bases and J dropped 0; count of bases not matched to a gene: 6. Germline values: CDR1 LGHNT, CDR2 FRNRAP. The CDR3 is made up of 15 amino acids. The CDR3 protein is CASGPGLASSYEQYF. Written as DNA, the CDR3 is TGTGCTAGTGGCCCGGGACTAGCTAGCTCCTACGAGCAGTACTTC.

The genes are TRBV30 and TRBJ1-1, with D unclear. The V end lost 2 bases, the J end lost 4 bases, and 14 bases lay between the germline ends. The CDR3 has 14 amino acids. Germline assignment: CDR1 GTSNPN and CDR2 SVGIG (reference sequence). The CDR3 DNA is TGTGCCTGGAGTACCCGCACGGAGGGCACTGAAGCTTTCTTT. Protein: CAWSTRTEGTEAFF.

V is TRBV5-6 and J is TRBJ2-1; 14 bases map to TRBD2. CDR1 and CDR2 from the germline V gene are SGHDT and YYEEEE. The CDR3 is made up of 15 amino acids. The ends lost 4 bases at V and 7 bases at J; junction bases unmatched: 4. The DNA for the CDR3 is TGTGCCAGCAGCCGGACTAGCGGGAGGAGTAATGAGCAGTTCTTC. Translation: CASSRTSGRSNEQFF.

This clone was seen a handful of times. V and J are TRBV11-3 and TRBJ2-5; 12 bases align to TRBD1. The CDR3 extends over 15 amino acids. Germline CDR1 SGHNT, CDR2 YENEEA. V trimming: 5 bases; J trimming: 6 bases; junction bases outside the gene matches: 7. CDR3 protein: CASSPGQGAGKTQYF. The CDR3 region has the DNA TGTGCCAGCAGCCCGGGACAGGGGGCTGGAAAGACCCAGTACTTC.

J is TRBJ1-6 and V is TRBV2; 8 positions match TRBD1. The CDR3 contains 16 residues. CDR1 SNHLY and CDR2 FYNNEI come from the germline V gene. V was pared by 7 bases and J by 0 bases, with 5 bases of the junction left unmatched. In nucleotides, the CDR3 is TGTGCCAGCACCTGGGACAGGAGCTCCTATAATTCACCCCTCCACTTT. This sequence encodes CASTWDRSSYNSPLHF.